The clone carrying this TCR beta chain was seen only once. Its antigen is currently unknown. TCRdb's table, derived via immunoSEQ multiplex PCR, lists solely in-frame clones and lacks some. The repertoire consists of about 36,000 clones, with over 75% occurring once and the leading ten covering 1.5% to 2%. Per germline, CDR1 GTSNPN and CDR2 SVGIG (reference sequence). CDR3 size: 15 residues. Trimming stripped 3 bases from V and 0 bases from J, with 12 bases between. The sample is drawn from a study of T cell clonotyping in hematopoietic cell transplantation. Points from the study as a whole: Graft donor and pretransplant recipient Inverse Simpson Index values predicted broader posttransplant TCR diversity. Few recipient clonotypes overlapped donors; over 95% were de novo at given depth. Without cell sorting, CD4 versus CD8 contributions remain unresolved. Pathologically expanded recipient clonotypes increased progressively from day 30 to day 180 as diversity fell.

The genes are TRBV30 and TRBJ1-3; D remains ambiguous. This TCR was recovered from a woman in her forties in good health. Some clones in this sample may be carry-over from other donors' samples. Sequencing input: peripheral blood mononuclear cells. The CDR3 loop reads CAWRNVLSSGNTIYF. Written as DNA, the CDR3 is TGTGCCTGGAGAAACGTTCTGAGCTCTGGAAACACCATATATTTT.